This TCR beta chain is from a study of shared clonotypes between healthy human individuals. The wider study: Donor ages ranged 18 to 49 years: a couple of women, a few men.

Sequencing used immunoSEQ multiplex PCR; TCRdb keeps in-frame clones, though not all of them. The sample records 640,000 or so clones, less than 80% being singletons. Trimming pared 0 bases from V and 3 bases from J, leaving 11 bases between. The CDR3 runs 15 residues. Germline V gives CDR1 LNHNV, CDR2 YYDKDF (reference sequence). Both subsets, CD45RA+ naive and CD45RA-negative memory, were split from the CD4+ cells. The clonotype comes from a woman in her thirties in good health. The sequenced sample consisted of memory CD4+ T cells sorted from blood. The subset is: CD45RA-negative fraction. The genes are TRBV15 and TRBJ1-1; D remains ambiguous. CDR3 bases: TGTGCCACCAGCAGAGAAGGGTTTTCGTACACTGAAGCTTTCTTT. It translates to CATSREGFSYTEAFF.